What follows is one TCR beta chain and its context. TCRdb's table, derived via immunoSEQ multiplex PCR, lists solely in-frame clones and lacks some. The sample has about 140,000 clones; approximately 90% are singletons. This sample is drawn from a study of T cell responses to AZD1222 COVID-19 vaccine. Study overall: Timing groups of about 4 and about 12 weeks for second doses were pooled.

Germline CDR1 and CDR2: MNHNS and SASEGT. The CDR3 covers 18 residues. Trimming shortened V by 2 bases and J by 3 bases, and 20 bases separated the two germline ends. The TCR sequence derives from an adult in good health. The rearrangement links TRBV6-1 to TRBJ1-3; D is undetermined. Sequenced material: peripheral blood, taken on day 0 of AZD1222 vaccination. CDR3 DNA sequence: TGTGCCAGCAGTGAACCTGGCAGGATTAAATCAGGTGGAAACACCATATATTTT. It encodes CASSEPGRIKSGGNTIYF.